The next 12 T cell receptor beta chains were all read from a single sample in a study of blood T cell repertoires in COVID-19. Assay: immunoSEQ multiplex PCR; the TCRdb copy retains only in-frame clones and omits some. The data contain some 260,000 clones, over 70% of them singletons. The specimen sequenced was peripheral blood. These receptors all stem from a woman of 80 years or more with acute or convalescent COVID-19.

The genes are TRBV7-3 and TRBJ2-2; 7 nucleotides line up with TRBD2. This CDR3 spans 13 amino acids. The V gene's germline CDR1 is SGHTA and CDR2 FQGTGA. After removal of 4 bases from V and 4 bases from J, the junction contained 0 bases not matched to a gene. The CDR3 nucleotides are TGTGCCAGCAGCTCTAGCGGCACCGGGGAGCTGTTTTTT. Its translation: CASSSSGTGELFF.

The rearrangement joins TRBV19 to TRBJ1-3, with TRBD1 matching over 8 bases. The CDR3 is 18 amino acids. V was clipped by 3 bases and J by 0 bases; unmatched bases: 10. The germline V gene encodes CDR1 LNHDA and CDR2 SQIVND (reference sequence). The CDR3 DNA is TGTGCCAGTAGTATCACTTGGACAGGGACGAGCTCTGGAAACACCATATATTTT. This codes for CASSITWTGTSSGNTIYF.

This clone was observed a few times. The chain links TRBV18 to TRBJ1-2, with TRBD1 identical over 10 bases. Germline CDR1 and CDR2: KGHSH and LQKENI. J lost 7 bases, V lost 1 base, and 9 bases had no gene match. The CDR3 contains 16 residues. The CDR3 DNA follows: TGTGCCAGCTCACCACAGACAGGGGGCGGAAAGTTTGGCTACACCTTC. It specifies CASSPQTGGGKFGYTF.

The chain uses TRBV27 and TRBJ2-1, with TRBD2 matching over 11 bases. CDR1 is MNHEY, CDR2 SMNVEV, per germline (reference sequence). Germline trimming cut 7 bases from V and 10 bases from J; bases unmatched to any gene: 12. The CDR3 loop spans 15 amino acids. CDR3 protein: CASTPLAGGVGEQFF. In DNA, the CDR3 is TGTGCCAGCACACCGCTAGCGGGAGGAGTAGGGGAGCAGTTCTTC.

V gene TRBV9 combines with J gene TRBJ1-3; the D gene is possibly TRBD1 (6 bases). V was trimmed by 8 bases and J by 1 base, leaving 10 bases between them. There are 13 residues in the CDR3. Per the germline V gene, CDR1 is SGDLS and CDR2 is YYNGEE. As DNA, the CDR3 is TGTGCCAGTTCGACAGGATCTGGAAACACCATATATTTT. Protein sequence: CASSTGSGNTIYF.

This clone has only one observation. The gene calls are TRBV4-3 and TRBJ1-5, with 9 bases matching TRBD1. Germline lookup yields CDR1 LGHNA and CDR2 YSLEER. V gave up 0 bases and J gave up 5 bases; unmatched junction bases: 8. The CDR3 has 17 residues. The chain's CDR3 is CASSQDLAGQGHQPQHF. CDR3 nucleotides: TGCGCCAGCAGCCAAGATCTGGCGGGACAGGGCCATCAGCCCCAGCATTTT.

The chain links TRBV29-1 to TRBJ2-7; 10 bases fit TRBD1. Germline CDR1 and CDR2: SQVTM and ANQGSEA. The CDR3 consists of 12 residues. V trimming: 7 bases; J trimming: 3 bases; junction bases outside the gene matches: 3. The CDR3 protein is CSARDRGYEQYF. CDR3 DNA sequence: TGCAGCGCCCGGGACAGGGGCTACGAGCAGTACTTC.

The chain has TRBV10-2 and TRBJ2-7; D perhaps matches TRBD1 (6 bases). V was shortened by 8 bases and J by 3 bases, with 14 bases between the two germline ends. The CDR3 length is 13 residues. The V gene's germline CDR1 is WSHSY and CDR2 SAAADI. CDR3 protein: CASARRTDYEQYF. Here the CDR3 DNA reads TGCGCCAGCGCACGTAGGACAGACTACGAGCAGTACTTC.

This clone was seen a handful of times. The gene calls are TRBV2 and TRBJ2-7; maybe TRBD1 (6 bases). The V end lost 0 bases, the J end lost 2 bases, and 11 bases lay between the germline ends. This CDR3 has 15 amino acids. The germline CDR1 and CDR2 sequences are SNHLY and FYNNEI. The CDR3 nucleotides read TGTGCCAGCAGTGAAGCGCTTGGGGGCCCCTACGAGCAGTACTTC. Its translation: CASSEALGGPYEQYF.

The CDR3 here is CASSRQGRSYGYTF. As DNA, the CDR3 is TGTGCCAGCAGCCGACAGGGCCGGTCCTATGGCTACACCTTC. The gene calls are TRBV2 and TRBJ1-2; 7 nucleotides align to TRBD1. From germline, CDR1 is SNHLY and CDR2 FYNNEI. The CDR3 length is 14 residues. The ends lost 6 bases at V and 4 bases at J; junction bases unmatched: 8.

The CDR3 nucleotides read TGTGCCAGCAGTGAAAGCGTCCGAGATACGCAGTATTTT. Protein sequence: CASSESVRDTQYF. This sequence joins TRBV6-1 and TRBJ2-3; D is unclear. Germline CDR1 MNHNS, CDR2 SASEGT. V was pared by 2 bases and J by 5 bases, with 8 bases between. There are 13 residues in the CDR3.

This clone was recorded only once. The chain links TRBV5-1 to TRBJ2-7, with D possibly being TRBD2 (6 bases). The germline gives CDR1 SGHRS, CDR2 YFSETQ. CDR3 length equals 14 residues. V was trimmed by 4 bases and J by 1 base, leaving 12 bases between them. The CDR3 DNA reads TGCGCCAGCAGCGTAGCGGCCAATTCCTACGAGCAGTACTTC. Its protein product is CASSVAANSYEQYF. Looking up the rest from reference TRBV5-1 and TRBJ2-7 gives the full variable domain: KAGVTQTPRYLIKTRGQQVTLSCSPISGHRSVSWYQQTPGQGLQFLFEYFSETQRNKGNFPGRFSGRQFSNSRSEMNVSTLELGDSALYLCASSVAANSYEQYFGPGTRLTVT.